The subject of this entry is one T cell receptor beta chain. Its antigen is currently unknown. This specimen comes from a study of cytomegalovirus exposure and HLA in healthy donors. Study information: The roughly 110 validation repertoires matched the approximately 700 first-cohort repertoires in platform, a later analysis reported.

J gave up 8 bases and V 6 bases, and 11 bases lay outside the gene matches. Germline lookup yields CDR1 MNHEY and CDR2 SVGAGI. The CDR3 contains 14 residues. Study conclusions and caveats: In a later analysis, first-cohort TCR clusters were found to tend to co-occur in the 120 or so validation repertoires. The investigators catalogued 160 or so TCR beta chains as cytomegalovirus-associated. Cytomegalovirus status was reportedly diagnosed by the classifier with high sensitivity and specificity.

Clones were read by immunoSEQ multiplex PCR, and TCRdb kept only the in-frame ones, dropping some. The profile shows fewer than 120,000 clones, over 85% of them singletons. The chain carries TRBV6-5 and TRBJ2-5; the match to TRBD1 covers 8 bases. The sequence was collected from a woman aged 18-30 years in good health and CMV-seronegative. The sample consisted of PBMCs. CDR3 amino acids: CASSSGTGAGTQYF. As DNA, the CDR3 is TGTGCCAGCAGCTCCGGGACAGGCGCCGGAACCCAGTACTTC.